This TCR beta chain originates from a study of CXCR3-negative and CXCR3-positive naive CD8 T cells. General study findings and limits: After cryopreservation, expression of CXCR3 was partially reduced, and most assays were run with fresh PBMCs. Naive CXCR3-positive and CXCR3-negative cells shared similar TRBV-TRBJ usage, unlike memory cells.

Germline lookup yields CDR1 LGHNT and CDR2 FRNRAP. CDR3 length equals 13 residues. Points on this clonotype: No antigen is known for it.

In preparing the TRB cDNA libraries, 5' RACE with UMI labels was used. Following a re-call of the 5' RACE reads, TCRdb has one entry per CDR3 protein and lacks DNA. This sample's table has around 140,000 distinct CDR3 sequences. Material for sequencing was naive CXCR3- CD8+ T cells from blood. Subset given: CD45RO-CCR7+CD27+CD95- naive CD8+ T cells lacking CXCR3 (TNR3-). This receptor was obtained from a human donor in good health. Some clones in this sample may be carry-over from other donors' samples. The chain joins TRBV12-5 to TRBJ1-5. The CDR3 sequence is CASGLEGQVVQHF.